One and the same sample provided the 20 T cell receptor beta chains below, sequenced in a study of blood T cell repertoires in COVID-19. TCRdb's table, derived via immunoSEQ multiplex PCR, lists solely in-frame clones and lacks some. This sample has about 240,000 clones, with about 87% found just once. Material for sequencing was peripheral blood. These receptors were obtained from a woman in her seventies with active or convalescent COVID-19.

V gene TRBV18 combines with J gene TRBJ2-1, with 9 bases identical to TRBD1. This CDR3 spans 14 amino acids. The J segment lost 6 bases and the V segment lost 3 bases, leaving 3 bases of the junction unmatched. Germline V gene sequence: CDR1 KGHSH, CDR2 LQKENI. The chain's CDR3 is CASSPGTGINEQFF. DNA for the CDR3: TGTGCCAGCTCACCCGGGACAGGGATCAATGAGCAGTTCTTC.

This chain connects TRBV4-1 to TRBJ1-2; D gene uncertain. This CDR3 is 14 amino acids long. V lost 0 bases, J lost 8 bases, and 13 bases lay in between. Germline loops: CDR1 MGHRA, CDR2 YSYEKL. CDR3 sequence reads: CASSQDFAPEGYTF. CDR3 in DNA: TGCGCCAGCAGCCAAGATTTCGCCCCGGAGGGCTACACCTTC.

The chain carries TRBV5-5 and TRBJ1-3; D is perhaps TRBD1 (5 bases). Trimming took off 4 bases at V and 4 bases at J, with 12 bases between the two ends. Germline CDR1 and CDR2: SGHKS and YYEKEE (reference sequence). CDR3 size: 14 residues. The CDR3 loop reads CASSGQGSGNTIYF. The DNA of the CDR3 is TGTGCCAGCAGCGGGCAGGGTTCAGGAAACACCATATATTTT.

The table lists this clone with a count of one. This sequence joins TRBV2 and TRBJ1-2; D may be TRBD1 (5 bases). Trimming took off 5 bases at V and 0 bases at J, with 10 bases between the two ends. Germline values: CDR1 SNHLY, CDR2 FYNNEI. The CDR3 runs to 14 residues. The CDR3 nucleotides are TGTGCCAGCAGTTCGACAGCCTCTAACTATGGCTACACCTTC. Residues: CASSSTASNYGYTF.

The chain combines TRBV15 with TRBJ1-1, with D unresolved. This CDR3 comprises 12 residues. The V and J ends lost 0 bases and 4 bases respectively, with 3 bases between them. The germline CDR1 and CDR2 sequences are LNHNV and YYDKDF (reference sequence). CDR3 loop: CATSRDITEAFF. In DNA form, the CDR3 reads TGTGCCACCAGCAGAGACATCACTGAAGCTTTCTTT.

The chain uses TRBV7-9 and TRBJ2-6; 7 bases line up with TRBD1. The CDR3 consists of 19 residues. J gave up 0 bases and V 4 bases, and 12 bases lay outside the gene matches. Germline lookup yields CDR1 SEHNR and CDR2 FQNEAQ (reference sequence). CDR3 sequence reads: CASSYSRTGSLSGANVLTF. CDR3 sequence (DNA): TGTGCCAGCAGCTACTCTAGGACAGGCTCTCTCTCTGGGGCCAACGTCCTGACTTTC.

The chain combines TRBV19 with TRBJ2-3, with a possible D match to TRBD2 (5 bases). The V and J ends lost 5 bases and 0 bases respectively, with 12 bases between them. Germline V gene lookup returns CDR1 LNHDA and CDR2 SQIVND (reference sequence). This CDR3 is built from 15 residues. The CDR3 sequence is CASSSSGTSTDTQYF. The CDR3 nucleotides are TGTGCCAGTAGTTCTTCGGGAACCAGCACAGATACGCAGTATTTT.

The chain employs TRBV4-2 and TRBJ1-5; D gene unclear. This CDR3 is 13 amino acids long. Trimming removed 0 bases at V and 7 bases at J, with 7 bases between. Germline V CDR1 and CDR2: LGHNA, YNFKEQ. CDR3 amino acids: CASSQESEQPQHF. The CDR3 DNA follows: TGTGCCAGCAGCCAAGAAAGTGAGCAGCCCCAGCATTTT.

The V call is TRBV13, the J call TRBJ2-4; weak D call: TRBD1 (5 bases). The CDR3 runs to 16 residues. Between the trimmed V and J ends, which lost 4 bases and 0 bases, there was a span of 13 bases. The germline V gene encodes CDR1 PRHDT and CDR2 FYEKMQ (reference sequence). In DNA, the CDR3 is TGTGCCAGCAGCTATACAGGAGATGTAGCCAAAAACATTCAGTACTTC. It encodes CASSYTGDVAKNIQYF. Supplemented by reference TRBV13 and TRBJ2-4, the full variable domain reads AAGVIQSPRHLIKEKRETATLKCYPIPRHDTVYWYQQGPGQDPQFLISFYEKMQSDKGSIPDRFSAQQFSDYHSELNMSSLELGDSALYFCASSYTGDVAKNIQYFGAGTRLSVL.

This sequence joins TRBV11-1 and TRBJ1-6; tentatively, D is TRBD1 (6 bases). This CDR3 comprises 12 residues. The germline CDR1 and CDR2 sequences are SGHAT and FQDESV (reference sequence). V gave up 4 bases and J gave up 17 bases, with 15 bases separating them. The CDR3 nucleotides are TGTGCCAGCAGCTGGCGGACAGAAGCCATCCACTTT. As protein: CASSWRTEAIHF.

This sequence joins TRBV4-2 and TRBJ1-5; unclear D gene. Between the trimmed V and J ends, which lost 0 bases and 0 bases, there was a span of 9 bases. Germline-derived CDR1 and CDR2 are LGHNA and YNFKEQ. There are 16 residues in the CDR3. In nucleotides, the CDR3 is TGTGCCAGCAGCCAAGAACTCCGGTATAGCAATCAGCCCCAGCATTTT. Translation gives CASSQELRYSNQPQHF.

The chain is built from TRBV2 and TRBJ1-1; TRBD1 aligns across 8 bases. Trimming removed 3 bases from V and 1 base from J; junction bases left unmatched: 7. The CDR3 has 16 amino acids. Germline CDR1 is SNHLY and CDR2 is FYNNEI. DNA for the CDR3: TGTGCCAGCAGTGAGGACAGGGTCTTCTCGAACACTGAAGCTTTCTTT. It encodes CASSEDRVFSNTEAFF.

This clone came up once. The V call is TRBV6-6, the J call TRBJ1-1; TRBD1 matches 9 bases. In germline, CDR1 is MNHNY, CDR2 SVGAGI (reference sequence). Trimming at V came to 6 bases and at J to 1 base, leaving 9 bases not matched to a gene. The CDR3 contains 16 residues. The CDR3 loop reads CASRPGTGRRNTEAFF. The CDR3 nucleotides are TGTGCCAGCAGGCCCGGGACAGGGCGGAGGAACACTGAAGCTTTCTTT.

This sequence joins TRBV5-4 and TRBJ1-2; weak D call: TRBD1 (6 bases). CDR3 size: 13 residues. The germline gives CDR1 SGHNT, CDR2 YYREEE (reference sequence). Trimming removed 9 bases at V and 4 bases at J, with 16 bases between. The CDR3 DNA follows: TGTGCCATTGGGGGGGCCGAGACCTATGGCTACACCTTC. This codes for CAIGGAETYGYTF.

J is TRBJ2-7 and V is TRBV27; D is perhaps TRBD1 (6 bases). V lost 2 bases and J lost 3, with 14 bases in between. CDR3 length: 15 amino acids. CDR1 and CDR2 from the germline V gene are MNHEY and SMNVEV (reference sequence). The CDR3 is CASSLNGQGSYEQYF. CDR3 DNA sequence: TGTGCCAGCAGTTTAAACGGCCAGGGGAGCTACGAGCAGTACTTC.

The gene calls are TRBV29-1 and TRBJ1-1, with D uncertain. Germline values: CDR1 SQVTM, CDR2 ANQGSEA. The length of the CDR3 is 15 residues. Trimming took off 4 bases at V and 0 bases at J, with 15 bases between the two ends. The CDR3 sequence: CSVASVKLMNTEAFF. In DNA, the CDR3 is TGCAGCGTTGCGAGCGTGAAGCTCATGAACACTGAAGCTTTCTTT.

This chain joins TRBV10-3 and TRBJ1-3, with D possibly matching TRBD1 (6 bases). Trimming shortened V by 10 bases and J by 1 base, and 14 bases separated the two germline ends. This CDR3 comprises 14 residues. The germline gives CDR1 ENHRY, CDR2 SYGVKD. CDR3 region: CASRTEESGNTIYF. The DNA of the CDR3 is TGTGCCAGCAGGACAGAAGAATCTGGAAACACCATATATTTT.

This chain links TRBV6-4 with TRBJ1-1; 8 bases fit TRBD1. CDR1 and CDR2 (germline): MRHNA, SNTAGT. This CDR3 region has 14 residues. The junction had 3 bases not matched to a gene; V was cut back by 5 bases and J by 1 base. CDR3 region: CASSQQGGNTEAFF. The CDR3 bases are TGTGCCAGCAGTCAACAGGGGGGGAACACTGAAGCTTTCTTT.

V gene TRBV7-9 combines with J gene TRBJ1-1; D remains unclear. Trimming took off 2 bases at V and 3 bases at J, with 13 bases between the two ends. There are 15 residues in the CDR3. CDR1 and CDR2 (germline): SEHNR, FQNEAQ (reference sequence). CDR3 protein: CASSLTPGRDTEAFF. The CDR3, as DNA: TGTGCCAGCAGCTTAACTCCAGGTAGAGACACTGAAGCTTTCTTT.

The chain combines TRBV27 with TRBJ1-5; no reliable D call. Germline lookup yields CDR1 MNHEY and CDR2 SMNVEV (reference sequence). The CDR3 sequence is 12 residues long. Trimming took off 8 bases at V and 7 bases at J, with 12 bases between the two ends. CDR3 residues: CASGKGRQPQHF. The DNA for the CDR3 is TGTGCCAGCGGTAAAGGGAGGCAGCCCCAGCATTTT.